These T cell receptor beta chains were read from a single sample in a study of T cells in Graves' hyperthyroidism and ophthalmopathy. TCRdb passed the multiplex PCR reads through MiXCR, listing each CDR3 protein once. The sample lists 400,000 or so distinct CDR3 sequences, 15% occurring once. The sample was blood. The receptors were gathered from a woman aged 55 to 70 with Graves' ophthalmopathy. Both conserved end residues are part of each CDR3. A D gene is named only where the DNA matches it firmly. Rows give clone size only sometimes, using once, few, many, or a class for an expanded clone.

TRBV7-2	many	14	TRBD1	TRBJ1-1	TGTGCCAGCAGCTTGAACAGGGGGAACACTGAAGCTTTCTTT	CASSLNRGNTEAFF
TRBV28	many	14	-	TRBJ2-5	TGTGCCAGCGCACTGCGGGCCTATCAAGAGACCCAGTACTTC	CASALRAYQETQYF
TRBV4-1	-	14	-	TRBJ1-2	TGCGCCAGCAGCCAAGTCGGCGAGGACTATGGCTACACCTTC	CASSQVGEDYGYTF
TRBV20-1	many	13	-	TRBJ2-7	TGCAGTGCTAGAGAGGTTTTCGCGGGGGAGCAGTACTTC	CSAREVFAGEQYF
TRBV5-1	many	13	-	TRBJ2-1	TGCGCCAGCAGCTTGGGTCCATCGAATGAGCAGTTCTTC	CASSLGPSNEQFF
TRBV19	few	14	-	TRBJ2-1	TGTGCCAGTAGTACGGCGAGCTCCTACAATGAGCAGTTCTTC	CASSTASSYNEQFF
TRBV5-1	few	14	TRBD2	TRBJ2-1	TGCGCCAGCAGCCGGACTAGAATGACGAGTGAGCAGTTCTTC	CASSRTRMTSEQFF
TRBV5-5	-	14	-	TRBJ1-1	TGCGCCAGCAGCTTGGTAGAGGGGGACACTGAAGCTTTCTTT	CASSLVEGDTEAFF
TRBV19	few	16	TRBD1	TRBJ2-2	TGTGCCAGTAGTATCTCGGGACAGGGGAACACCGGGGAGCTGTTTTTT	CASSISGQGNTGELFF
TRBV6-1	many	13	-	TRBJ1-2	TGTGCCAGCAGCCAGACAGTCAACTATGGCTACACCTTC	CASSQTVNYGYTF